A selection of T cell receptor beta chains follows, all from one sample in a study of regulatory T cells in long-lasting Graves disease. TCRdb reanalysed the multiplex PCR reads using MiXCR and keeps one entry per CDR3 protein. The table includes about 530,000 distinct CDR3 sequences, 15% to 20% detected once. These same data were also listed under a study on T cells in Graves' hyperthyroidism and ophthalmopathy.

The input for sequencing was peripheral blood mononuclear cells (PBMCs), taken at new diagnosis, from a patient treated with antithyroid drugs. Every receptor here comes from a woman aged 35-65 years with Graves disease. Both conserved end residues are part of each CDR3. Rows give clone size only sometimes, using once, few, many, or a class for an expanded clone.

CDR3 protein	clone size	V gene	J gene
CSATALGQGAASNQPQHF	NA	TRBV20-1	TRBJ1-5
CASRAAGQVNTEAFF	NA	TRBV19	TRBJ1-1
CASSQDRSQDYGYTF	NA	TRBV6-2/TRBV6-3	TRBJ1-2
CASSSGQFNEPQHF	many	TRBV5-1	TRBJ1-5
CSARDATPSSYEQYF	many	TRBV20-1	TRBJ2-7
CASSSRPGTGNTGELFF	NA	TRBV6-1	TRBJ2-2
CASSVPGVRSEKLFF	many	TRBV12-3/TRBV12-4	TRBJ1-4
CASSFRSWGKNIQYF	NA	TRBV12-3/TRBV12-4	TRBJ2-4
CATSDSSGYSYEQYF	many	TRBV24-1	TRBJ2-7
CASSKIQGTLYEQYF	NA	TRBV6-1	TRBJ2-7
CASSLLSGGKSTDTQYF	many	TRBV5-1	TRBJ2-3
CASSLWDTGELFF	many	TRBV5-1	TRBJ2-2
CASSSASSNQPQHF	many	TRBV2	TRBJ1-5
CACGTGLEQPQHF	many	TRBV30	TRBJ1-5
CASSSGTTNSPLHF	NA	TRBV5-5	TRBJ1-6